Following are 4 T cell receptor beta chains from one sample sequenced in a study of cytomegalovirus exposure and HLA in healthy donors. Use of 60 Vbeta and 13 Jbeta primers characterized the PCR. Profiling relied on immunoSEQ multiplex PCR, and the TCRdb table lists in-frame clones only, not all of them. This listing includes some 120,000 clones. Sequenced input: PBMCs. Receptors were obtained from a man aged 30 to 39 in good health and CMV-seronegative.

The chain links TRBV4-2 to TRBJ2-7, with 12 bases matching TRBD2. Trimming removed 4 bases from V and 1 base from J; junction bases left unmatched: 2. The germline V gene encodes CDR1 LGHNA and CDR2 YNFKEQ. This CDR3 contains 15 residues. The CDR3 region has the DNA TGTGCCAGCAGCCCGGGACTAGCGGGTTCCTACGAGCAGTACTTC. This encodes CASSPGLAGSYEQYF.

The V gene is TRBV12-1, the J gene TRBJ1-5; TRBD1, the D gene given by the table, was not confirmed from the DNA. TRBV12-1 is deemed a pseudogene. CDR3 length equals 18 residues. The chain's CDR3 is CASSFPSDRIYSNQPQHF. DNA of the CDR3: TGTGCCAGCAGCTTTCCTTCGGACAGGATTTATAGCAATCAGCCCCAGCATTTT.

V usage is TRBV7-3 and J usage is TRBJ1-1, with D maybe TRBD1 (6 bases). V shed 5 bases and J shed 1 base, with 8 bases lying between them. The CDR3 contains 13 residues. CDR1 is SGHTA and CDR2 is FQGTGA in the germline V gene. In DNA form, the CDR3 reads TGTGCCAGCAGCCTGGACAGGAACACTGAAGCTTTCTTT. It yields the protein CASSLDRNTEAFF.

CDR3 nucleotides: TGTGCCAGTAGTACCGGGACAGACTACAATGAGCAGTTCTTC. Translated: CASSTGTDYNEQFF. This chain joins TRBV19 and TRBJ2-1; TRBD1 agrees at 7 bases. Germline V CDR1 and CDR2: LNHDA, SQIVND (reference sequence). V was pared by 4 bases and J by 3 bases, with 3 bases of the junction left unmatched. CDR3 length equals 14 residues.